Following are 12 T cell receptor beta chains from one sample sequenced in a study of spatial heterogeneity in lung cancer. Overall study findings and caveats: Intratumoral expanded alpha and beta TCR counts were found to track tumor mutation counts.

One entry per CDR3 protein, called by TCRdb with MiXCR from the 5' RACE reads. This repertoire shows 6,000 or so distinct CDR3 sequences, about 7.7% found once; its top ten account for 25% to 30%. Specified time point: sample taken at primary tumor resection. These receptors are not linked to any known antigen. Sample: lung tumor tissue, taken at surgery. Every receptor here comes from a female donor with early-stage non-small cell lung cancer.

This clonotype was seen repeatedly, ten times or more. The library was prepared for alpha chains; this beta chain is a stray read, so its frequency means little. This chain connects TRBV19 to TRBJ2-7, with TRBD1 matching 7 bases. This CDR3 contains 16 residues. The V segment lost 2 bases and the J segment 3 bases; nucleotides outside the gene matches: 10. Germline V gives CDR1 LNHDA, CDR2 SQIVND (reference sequence). The DNA of the CDR3 is TGTGCCAGTAGTATAACCCCCCCGGGACAGCGCTACGAGCAGTACTTC. This gives the protein CASSITPPGQRYEQYF.

On this clonotype: Because this beta chain is a stray read in a library intended to capture alpha chains, its abundance should not be given much weight. The chain carries TRBV10-3 and TRBJ2-5, with 10 positions matching TRBD1. The ends lost 5 bases at V and 2 bases at J; junction bases unmatched: 5. The CDR3 is made up of 15 amino acids. CDR1 and CDR2 from the germline V gene are ENHRY and SYGVKD. The CDR3 nucleotides are TGTGCCATCAGTTCGGACAGGGGGTATCAAGAGACCCAGTACTTC. Its protein product is CAISSDRGYQETQYF.

By its share, this clonotype is medium-sized. This beta chain is off target for a library built for alpha chains, so its abundance means little. This chain links TRBV5-4 with TRBJ2-7; 8 bases line up with TRBD2. V was clipped by 4 bases and J by 4 bases; unmatched bases: 7. This CDR3 spans 14 amino acids. Germline-derived CDR1 and CDR2 are SGHNT and YYREEE (reference sequence). CDR3 coding DNA: TGTGCCAGCAGCCCGGGAGGGGGGCCGTACGAGCAGTACTTC. Protein product: CASSPGGGPYEQYF.

This clonotype was recorded at least ten times. This beta chain is a stray read from a library made for alpha chains; its abundance is not meaningful. The V gene is TRBV7-2, the J gene TRBJ2-1; D remains unclear. Per the germline V gene, CDR1 is SGHTA and CDR2 is FQGNSA. The germline V and J ends were trimmed by 2 bases and 4 bases, with 12 bases remaining between them. The CDR3 totals 15 residues. The CDR3 DNA follows: TGTGCCAGCAGCTTACCAGGCCTCGATTACAATGAGCAGTTCTTC. It translates to CASSLPGLDYNEQFF. Full variable domain (remainder filled in from reference TRBV7-2 and TRBJ2-1): GAGVSQSPSNKVTEKGKDVELRCDPISGHTALYWYRQSLGQGLEFLIYFQGNSAPDKSGLPSDRFSAERTGGSVSTLTIQRTQQEDSAVYLCASSLPGLDYNEQFFGPGTRLTVL.

By share of the sample, this clonotype is medium-sized. This beta chain represents an off-target read in a library built for alpha chains; its size is of limited meaning. The rearrangement joins TRBV6-2 or TRBV6-3 to TRBJ2-7; 11 bases are shared with TRBD2. Per germline, CDR1 MNHEY and CDR2 SVGEGT. The length of the CDR3 is 15 residues. V was pared by 6 bases and J by 2 bases, with 6 bases of the junction left unmatched. The CDR3 spells CASRTGTSGTYEQYF. The CDR3, as DNA: TGTGCCAGCAGAACCGGGACTAGCGGAACCTACGAGCAGTACTTC.

By proportion, this clonotype is medium-sized (0.01 to 0.1%). Little can be read into the size of this beta chain, an off-target read in a library designed for alpha chains. The gene calls are TRBV15 and TRBJ1-2; D uncertain. V was trimmed by 0 bases and J by 4 bases, leaving 12 bases between them. CDR3 size: 15 residues. The germline CDR1 and CDR2 sequences are LNHNV and YYDKDF (reference sequence). The CDR3: CATSRDPRELYGYTF. For the CDR3, the DNA is TGTGCCACCAGCAGAGATCCCCGGGAGCTCTATGGCTACACCTTC.

This clonotype has a count of ten or more. This beta chain slipped into a library made for alpha chains as a stray read, so its size is not meaningful. The chain has TRBV3-1 and TRBJ2-7; D is undetermined. Germline V lookup: CDR1 LGHDT, CDR2 YNNKEL (reference sequence). V lost 4 bases and J 1 base, leaving 8 bases between the germline ends. The CDR3 length is 13 residues. CDR3 DNA: TGTGCCAGCAGCCCGCAAAGGTCCTACGAGCAGTACTTC. As protein: CASSPQRSYEQYF.

This clonotype was recorded many times. In a library made to pick up alpha chains, this beta chain is a stray read with a size that means little. The rearrangement uses TRBV7-2 and TRBJ1-1; 10 bases are shared with TRBD1. V shed 6 bases and J 4 bases; nucleotides not matched to a gene: 8. The CDR3 has 15 residues. CDR1 and CDR2 from the germline V gene are SGHTA and FQGNSA. In DNA, the CDR3 is TGTGCCAGCAGGCCGCGACAGGGGGCCATCACTGAAGCTTTCTTT. Its protein is CASRPRQGAITEAFF.

At least ten counts were recorded for this clonotype. Little can be read into the size of this beta chain, an off-target read in a library designed for alpha chains. The rearrangement links TRBV6-5 to TRBJ2-7; 10 bases line up with TRBD2. This CDR3 has 15 amino acids. CDR1 MNHEY and CDR2 SVGAGI come from the germline V gene. Trimming at V came to 6 bases and at J to 2 bases, leaving 7 bases not matched to a gene. CDR3 region: CASRPGTSVTYEQYF. Written as DNA, the CDR3 is TGTGCCAGCAGACCCGGGACTAGCGTTACCTACGAGCAGTACTTC.

By share, this clonotype counts as medium-sized. Since the library was made to target alpha chains, this beta chain is a stray read and its abundance is not meaningful. The rearrangement links TRBV6-2 or TRBV6-3 to TRBJ2-7, with a tentative D call TRBD2 (5 bases). Germline V gene data show CDR1 as MNHEY and CDR2 as SVGEGT. The CDR3 contains 14 residues. V was cut by 10 bases and J by 6 bases, with 22 bases left in between. CDR3 in DNA: TGTGCCATCCAACGGCTAGCCAACAGCGGCGAGCAGTACTTC. Translated: CAIQRLANSGEQYF.

This clonotype was seen repeatedly, ten times or more. The library was designed around alpha chains, so this beta chain is a stray read whose abundance carries little weight. CDR3 DNA: TGTGCCAGCAGCTCGAGCGGAACTTCCTACGAGCAGTACTTC. It codes for CASSSSGTSYEQYF. The chain couples TRBV7-6 to TRBJ2-7; D might be TRBD2 (5 bases). The CDR3 contains 14 residues. CDR1 and CDR2 from the germline V gene are SGHVS and FNYEAQ. Trimming took off 4 bases at V and 1 base at J, with 11 bases between the two ends.

In this sample, this clonotype turned up many times. This beta chain is a stray sequence in a library constructed for alpha chains; its clone size is not meaningful. This CDR3 is CSASSGQGLYEQYF. CDR3 DNA: TGCAGTGCTAGTTCGGGACAGGGGTTGTACGAGCAGTACTTC. V and J are TRBV20-1 and TRBJ2-7; the match to TRBD1 covers 10 bases. The CDR3 totals 14 residues. The V gene's germline CDR1 is DFQATT and CDR2 SNEGSKA (reference sequence). After removal of 3 bases from V and 4 bases from J, the junction contained 6 bases not matched to a gene.